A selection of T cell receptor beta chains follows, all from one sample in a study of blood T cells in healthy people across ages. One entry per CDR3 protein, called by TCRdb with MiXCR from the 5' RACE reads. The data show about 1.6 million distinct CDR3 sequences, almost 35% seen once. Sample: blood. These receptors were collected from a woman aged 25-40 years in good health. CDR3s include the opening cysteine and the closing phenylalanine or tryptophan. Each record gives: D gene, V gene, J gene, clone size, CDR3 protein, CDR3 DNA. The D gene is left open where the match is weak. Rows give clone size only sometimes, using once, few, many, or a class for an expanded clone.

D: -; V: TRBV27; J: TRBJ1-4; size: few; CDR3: CASSLEGRAREKLFF; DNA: TGTGCCAGCAGTTTGGAAGGGCGCGCAAGAGAAAAACTGTTTTTT
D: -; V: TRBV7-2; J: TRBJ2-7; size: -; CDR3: CASSLRTRPYEQYF; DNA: TGTGCCAGCAGCTTAAGGACGCGCCCCTACGAGCAGTACTTC
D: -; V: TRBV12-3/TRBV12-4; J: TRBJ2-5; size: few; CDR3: CASSGPLTAFQETQYF; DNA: TGTGCCAGCAGTGGACCCCTAACGGCCTTCCAAGAGACCCAGTACTTC
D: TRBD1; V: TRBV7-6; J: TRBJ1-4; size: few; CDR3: CASSFTGGSNEKLFF; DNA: TGTGCCAGCAGCTTCACAGGGGGCTCTAATGAAAAACTGTTTTTT
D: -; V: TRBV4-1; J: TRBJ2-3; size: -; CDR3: CASSQVGREKKSTDTQYF; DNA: TGCGCCAGCAGCCAAGTAGGAAGGGAAAAAAAGAGCACAGATACGCAGTATTTT
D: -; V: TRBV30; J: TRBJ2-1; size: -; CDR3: CAWSAPTGSRGEQFF; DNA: TGTGCCTGGAGTGCCCCCACAGGGAGCAGAGGAGAGCAGTTCTTC
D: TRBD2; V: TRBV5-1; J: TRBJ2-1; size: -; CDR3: CASSDGRVSYNEQFF; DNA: TGCGCCAGCAGCGATGGGAGGGTCTCCTACAATGAGCAGTTCTTC
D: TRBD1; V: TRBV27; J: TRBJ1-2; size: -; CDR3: CASGRQGVTGGYTF; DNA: TGTGCCAGCGGCAGGCAGGGGGTGACGGGTGGCTACACCTTC
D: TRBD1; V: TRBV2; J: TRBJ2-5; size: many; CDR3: CASRGQGETQYF; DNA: TGCGCCAGCAGAGGACAGGGGGAGACCCAGTACTTC
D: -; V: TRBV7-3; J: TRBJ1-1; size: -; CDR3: CASSRSSDTEAFF; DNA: TGTGCCAGCAGTAGGAGCAGCGACACTGAAGCTTTCTTT
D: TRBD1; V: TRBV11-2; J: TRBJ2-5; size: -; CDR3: CASRRTGTQETQYF; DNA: TGTGCCAGCAGGAGGACAGGAACTCAAGAGACCCAGTACTTC
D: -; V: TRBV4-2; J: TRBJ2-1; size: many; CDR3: CASSQAGLDNEQFF; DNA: TGTGCCAGCAGCCAAGCGGGACTTGACAATGAGCAGTTCTTC
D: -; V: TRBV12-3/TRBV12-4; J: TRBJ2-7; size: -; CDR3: CAGSGTLYYEQYF; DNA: TGTGCCGGCAGTGGGACATTATACTACGAGCAGTACTTC
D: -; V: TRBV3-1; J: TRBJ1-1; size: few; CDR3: CASSRGIGAEAFF; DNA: TGTGCCAGCAGCCGGGGTATAGGGGCTGAAGCTTTCTTT
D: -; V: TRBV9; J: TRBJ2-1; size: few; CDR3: CASSDRDGPVNEQFF; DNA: TGTGCCAGCAGCGACCGGGACGGTCCTGTAAATGAGCAGTTCTTC
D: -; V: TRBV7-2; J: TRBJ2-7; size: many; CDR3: CASSLGGLGQYF; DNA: TGTGCCAGCAGCTTAGGAGGGCTTGGGCAGTACTTC
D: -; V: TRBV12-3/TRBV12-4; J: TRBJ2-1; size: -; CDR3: CASSWSGSSYNEQFF; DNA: TGTGCCAGCAGTTGGAGCGGAAGCTCCTACAATGAGCAGTTCTTC
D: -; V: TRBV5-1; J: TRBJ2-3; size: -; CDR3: CASSLGQIHTDTQYF; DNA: TGCGCCAGCAGCTTGGGACAGATTCACACAGATACGCAGTATTTT
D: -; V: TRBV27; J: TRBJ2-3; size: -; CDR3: CATIADTQYF; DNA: TGTGCCACCATAGCTGATACGCAGTATTTT
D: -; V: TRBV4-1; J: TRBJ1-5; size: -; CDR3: CASSQQLGDNQPQHF; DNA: TGCGCCAGCAGCCAGCAATTGGGGGACAATCAGCCCCAGCATTTT
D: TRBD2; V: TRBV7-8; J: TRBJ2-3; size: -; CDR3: CASNLGLAGGSGDTQYF; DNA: TGTGCCAGCAACTTAGGACTAGCGGGGGGAAGCGGAGATACGCAGTATTTT
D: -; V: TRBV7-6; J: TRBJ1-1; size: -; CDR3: CASSLEARARGTEAFF; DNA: TGTGCCAGCAGCTTAGAGGCCAGGGCCCGTGGGACTGAAGCTTTCTTT
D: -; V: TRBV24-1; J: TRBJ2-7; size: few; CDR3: CATSDRRGGEQYF; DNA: TGTGCCACCAGTGATCGGAGGGGGGGCGAGCAGTACTTC
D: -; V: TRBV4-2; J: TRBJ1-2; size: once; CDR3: CASSPEKSADCGYTF; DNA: TGTGCCAGCAGCCCCGAAAAATCAGCGGACTGTGGCTACACCTTC
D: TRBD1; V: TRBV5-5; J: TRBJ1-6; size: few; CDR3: CASSPGGTGGSPLHF; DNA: TGTGCCAGCAGCCCGGGCGGGACAGGCGGTTCACCCCTCCACTTT
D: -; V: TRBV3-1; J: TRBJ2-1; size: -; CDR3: CASSPFVSSYNEQFF; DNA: TGTGCCAGCAGCCCCTTTGTGAGCTCCTACAATGAGCAGTTCTTC
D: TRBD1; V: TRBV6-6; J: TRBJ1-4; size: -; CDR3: CASGDRQGAEKLFF; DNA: TGTGCCAGCGGAGATCGACAGGGGGCGGAAAAACTGTTTTTT
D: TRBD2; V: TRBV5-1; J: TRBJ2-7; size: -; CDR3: CASSLGLAGALLDEQYF; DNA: TGCGCCAGCAGCTTGGGGCTAGCGGGGGCCCTTTTGGACGAGCAGTACTTC
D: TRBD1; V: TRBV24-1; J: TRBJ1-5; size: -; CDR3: CATSGTGGGQPQHF; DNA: TGTGCCACCAGTGGGACAGGGGGCGGGCAGCCCCAGCATTTT
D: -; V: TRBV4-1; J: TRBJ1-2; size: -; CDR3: CASSQEGFGGYTF; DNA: TGCGCCAGCAGCCAAGAGGGGTTTGGAGGCTACACCTTC
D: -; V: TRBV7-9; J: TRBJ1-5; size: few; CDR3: CASSLGAGQGSQPQHF; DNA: TGTGCCAGCAGCTTAGGGGCTGGCCAGGGATCGCAGCCCCAGCATTTT
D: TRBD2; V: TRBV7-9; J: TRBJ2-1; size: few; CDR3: CASSFISGTSVNEQFF; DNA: TGTGCCAGCAGCTTCATCAGCGGGACTAGCGTCAATGAGCAGTTCTTC
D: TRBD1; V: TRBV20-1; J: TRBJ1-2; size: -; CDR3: CSARETTGRNYGYTF; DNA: TGCAGTGCTAGAGAAACGACAGGGAGAAACTATGGCTACACCTTC
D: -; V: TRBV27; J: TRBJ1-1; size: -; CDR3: CASSLLFGSRENTEAFF; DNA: TGTGCCAGCAGTTTACTATTCGGCTCAAGGGAGAACACTGAAGCTTTCTTT
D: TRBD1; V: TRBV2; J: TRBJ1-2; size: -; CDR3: CASRVGPLTGTYGYTF; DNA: TGTGCCAGCAGGGTAGGACCTCTGACAGGGACCTATGGCTACACCTTC
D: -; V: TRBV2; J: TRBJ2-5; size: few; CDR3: CASSDWLIQETQYF; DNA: TGTGCCAGCAGTGACTGGCTAATCCAAGAGACCCAGTACTTC
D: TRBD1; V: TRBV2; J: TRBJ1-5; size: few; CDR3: CASSGDRGNQPQHF; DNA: TGTGCCAGCAGTGGGGACAGGGGGAATCAGCCCCAGCATTTT
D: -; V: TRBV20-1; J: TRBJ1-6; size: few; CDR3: CSARGDMYSPLHF; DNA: TGCAGTGCTAGAGGGGACATGTATTCACCCCTCCACTTT
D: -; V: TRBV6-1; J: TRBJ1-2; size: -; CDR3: CASTKGRSYGYTF; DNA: TGTGCCAGCACCAAGGGGCGCAGCTATGGCTACACCTTC
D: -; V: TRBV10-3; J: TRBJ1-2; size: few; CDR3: CAISFSVTGLNTF; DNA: TGTGCCATCAGTTTTTCAGTTACAGGTCTCAACACCTTC
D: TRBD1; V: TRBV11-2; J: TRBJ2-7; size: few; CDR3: CASSPRLGQGPQSRPYEQYF; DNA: TGTGCCAGCAGCCCCCGTCTGGGACAGGGGCCCCAAAGTAGACCCTACGAGCAGTACTTC